Presented here are 30 T cell receptor beta chains from one specimen sequenced in a study of Tregs in tolerant kidney transplant recipients. Profiling relied on immunoSEQ multiplex PCR, and the TCRdb table lists in-frame clones only, not all of them. This table has about 83,000 clones, approximately 98% appearing once. This specimen was CD4+ T cells from blood, taken before the transplant. The receptors were sampled from a human donor who received a combined kidney and bone marrow transplant.

The chain has TRBV4-2 and TRBJ2-5; D is perhaps TRBD2 (5 bases). Germline lookup yields CDR1 LGHNA and CDR2 YNFKEQ. The V end lost 0 bases, the J end lost 1 base, and 15 bases lay between the germline ends. There are 17 residues in the CDR3. The chain's CDR3 is CASSQDKGFSGQETQYF. CDR3 bases: TGTGCCAGCAGCCAAGATAAGGGTTTCAGCGGCCAAGAGACCCAGTACTTC.

V gene TRBV30 combines with J gene TRBJ2-7; D is unclear. CDR1 is GTSNPN, CDR2 SVGIG, per germline (reference sequence). Trimming stripped 0 bases from V and 4 bases from J, with 19 bases between. CDR3 length: 16 residues. DNA for the CDR3: TGTGCCTGGAGTGTACGCGGCCGGGTCGTCGGGTACGAGCAGTACTTC. Its protein product is CAWSVRGRVVGYEQYF.

The chain couples TRBV10-2 to TRBJ2-5, with D hard to call. CDR1 and CDR2 from the germline V gene are WSHSY and SAAADI. The ends were cut back, 7 bases at V and 3 bases at J, with 18 bases in the middle. The CDR3 covers 15 residues. The CDR3 DNA is TGCGCCAGCAATCCCTGGCAGTATCAAAAAGAGACCCAGTACTTC. Translating it yields CASNPWQYQKETQYF.

The rearrangement joins TRBV4-1 to TRBJ2-7; TRBD2 matches at 8 bases. The CDR3 has 19 amino acids. The V gene's germline CDR1 is MGHRA and CDR2 YSYEKL. V was clipped by 1 base and J by 2 bases; unmatched bases: 16. Written as DNA, the CDR3 is TGCGCCAGCAGCCAAGTACCGGGACTAGGCCGATTAAAAACCTACGAGCAGTACTTC. Translating gives CASSQVPGLGRLKTYEQYF.

The rearrangement links TRBV30 to TRBJ1-1, with D possibly TRBD1 on 5 matching bases. V lost 2 bases to trimming and J lost 8 bases, with 15 bases between them. The length of the CDR3 is 13 residues. The V gene's germline CDR1 is GTSNPN and CDR2 SVGIG (reference sequence). The CDR3 DNA follows: TGTGCCTGGAGTCCCATTGGGGGGTTAGAAGCTTTCTTT. Its protein is CAWSPIGGLEAFF.

The chain employs TRBV5-1 and TRBJ2-1, with 8 bases matching TRBD1. Germline CDR1 and CDR2: SGHRS and YFSETQ. The CDR3 length is 16 residues. V was clipped by 0 bases and J by 3 bases; unmatched bases: 5. CDR3 nucleotides: TGCGCCAGCAGCTTGGTGTCCGGACAGGGCTACAATGAGCAGTTCTTC. Encoded protein: CASSLVSGQGYNEQFF.

The V call is TRBV18, the J call TRBJ2-2; TRBD2 aligns across 9 bases. There are 17 residues in the CDR3. CDR1 is KGHSH and CDR2 is LQKENI in the germline V gene. V gave up 0 bases and J gave up 4 bases; unmatched junction bases: 6. The CDR3 region is CASSPPNSGRGTGELFF. As DNA, the CDR3 is TGTGCCAGCTCACCACCTAATAGCGGGAGAGGCACCGGGGAGCTGTTTTTT.

The rearrangement uses TRBV30 and TRBJ1-1, with no clear D. The CDR3 runs to 13 residues. Germline V gene lookup returns CDR1 GTSNPN and CDR2 SVGIG (reference sequence). V was cut by 4 bases and J by 1 base, with 10 bases left in between. CDR3 residues: CAWKQTPNTEAFF. The DNA for the CDR3 is TGTGCCTGGAAGCAAACCCCGAACACTGAAGCTTTCTTT.

The genes are TRBV4-1 and TRBJ2-1; D remains ambiguous. The CDR3 sequence is 17 residues long. Germline V gene sequence: CDR1 MGHRA, CDR2 YSYEKL. Trimming shortened V by 0 bases and J by 4 bases, and 16 bases separated the two germline ends. The CDR3 bases are TGCGCCAGCAGCCAAGAATCCAACCCAGGAAGGTACAATGAGCAGTTCTTC. Encoded protein: CASSQESNPGRYNEQFF.

The CDR3 loop reads CASSFFRPETQYF. The CDR3 DNA follows: TGTGCCAGCAGCTTTTTCCGTCCGGAGACCCAGTACTTC. The chain joins TRBV7-2 to TRBJ2-5; D gene ambiguous. V shed 3 bases and J shed 5 bases, with 10 bases lying between them. Per germline, CDR1 SGHTA and CDR2 FQGNSA. This CDR3 has 13 amino acids.

The chain has TRBV28 and TRBJ2-7; D is possibly TRBD1 (6 bases). Looked up from germline, CDR1 is MDHEN and CDR2 is SYDVKM. Trimming took 6 bases from V and 3 from J, leaving 9 bases between them. The CDR3 totals 12 residues. The CDR3 DNA sequence: TGTGCCAGCAGAGACAGGATCTACGAGCAGTACTTC. As protein: CASRDRIYEQYF.

The V gene is TRBV9, the J gene TRBJ2-2; the D gene is possibly TRBD2 (5 bases). The V gene lost 2 bases and the J gene lost 0 bases, with 11 bases spanning the gap. This CDR3 contains 16 residues. In germline, CDR1 is SGDLS, CDR2 YYNGEE. The CDR3 bases are TGTGCCAGCAGCGTGACTATCGCAGCGAACACCGGGGAGCTGTTTTTT. It translates to CASSVTIAANTGELFF.

V and J are TRBV12-5 and TRBJ2-3, with no clear D. V was shortened by 5 bases and J by 3 bases, with 12 bases between the two germline ends. Per the germline V gene, CDR1 is LGHNT and CDR2 is FRNRAP. This CDR3 spans 14 amino acids. CDR3 amino acids: CASGPPRMTDTQYF. CDR3 bases: TGTGCTAGTGGTCCCCCGAGGATGACAGATACGCAGTATTTT.

The gene calls are TRBV10-1 and TRBJ2-7; 7 bases align to TRBD1. Germline trimming cut 2 bases from V and 3 bases from J; bases unmatched to any gene: 19. Germline lookup yields CDR1 WNHNN and CDR2 SYGVQD (reference sequence). The CDR3 is 19 residues long. In nucleotides, the CDR3 is TGCGCCAGCAGTGAGCTCGCGGCGTGGACAGGTTTATTTATCTACGAGCAGTACTTC. It encodes CASSELAAWTGLFIYEQYF.

The genes are TRBV18 and TRBJ1-3; tentative D call: TRBD1 (6 bases). CDR1 and CDR2 (germline): KGHSH, LQKENI. There are 21 residues in the CDR3. V was pared by 0 bases and J by 0 bases, with 24 bases between. The CDR3, as DNA: TGTGCCAGCTCACCACCTATATTTCGCCAGGGGCTTATCAACTCTGGAAACACCATATATTTT. This translates into CASSPPIFRQGLINSGNTIYF.

V gene TRBV7-2 combines with J gene TRBJ1-5; D is undetermined. V was trimmed by 1 base and J by 7 bases, leaving 11 bases between them. The CDR3 is 14 amino acids. Germline CDR1 is SGHTA and CDR2 is FQGNSA. As DNA, the CDR3 is TGTGCCAGCAGCTTAGATCCTGCCGGGCAGCCCCAGCATTTT. Translating it yields CASSLDPAGQPQHF.

As to this clone: The same CDR3 arises from other DNA sequences in this sample as well. This chain joins TRBV7-3 and TRBJ1-1, with 9 bases lining up with TRBD1. Per the germline V gene, CDR1 is SGHTA and CDR2 is FQGTGA. The trim removed 5 bases at V and 1 base at J, leaving 2 bases unmatched. The CDR3 has 14 amino acids. The DNA of the CDR3 is TGTGCCAGCAGCCTGGGACAGGGGAACACTGAAGCTTTCTTT. Translated, it gives CASSLGQGNTEAFF.

The sample holds one count of this clone. This chain links TRBV28 with TRBJ1-5; possible D gene TRBD1, 6 bases. The germline V gene has CDR1 MDHEN and CDR2 SYDVKM. V lost 5 bases and J lost 5, with 28 bases in between. The CDR3 is 19 amino acids. CDR3: CASSPPDSPSFFRHQPQHF. CDR3 nucleotide sequence: TGTGCCAGCAGTCCCCCGGACAGCCCATCTTTCTTCCGCCATCAGCCCCAGCATTTT.

The chain joins TRBV7-2 to TRBJ1-5; unclear D gene. CDR1 and CDR2 from the germline V gene are SGHTA and FQGNSA. This CDR3 region has 16 residues. The V end lost 1 base, the J end lost 3 bases, and 13 bases lay between the germline ends. In DNA form, the CDR3 reads TGTGCCAGCAGCTTAGTAGGGAGGCTTTCCAATCAGCCCCAGCATTTT. Translated, it gives CASSLVGRLSNQPQHF.

V is TRBV18 and J is TRBJ2-3; a possible D gene is TRBD2 (5 bases). The CDR3 has 16 residues. V was trimmed by 3 bases and J by 4 bases, leaving 17 bases between them. The germline gives CDR1 KGHSH, CDR2 LQKENI. DNA of the CDR3: TGTGCCAGCTCACCTTTGGCGGCTAGCATAGCAGATACGCAGTATTTT. It codes for CASSPLAASIADTQYF.

The chain uses TRBV10-3 and TRBJ2-1; D is uncertain. V shed 7 bases and J shed 4 bases, with 8 bases lying between them. The germline V gene has CDR1 ENHRY and CDR2 SYGVKD. The CDR3 sequence is 12 residues long. Written as DNA, the CDR3 is TGTGCCATCAATGACTTGTACAATGAGCAGTTCTTC. Its protein product is CAINDLYNEQFF.

The chain combines TRBV4-1 with TRBJ1-5, with a tentative D call TRBD1 (5 bases). Germline V gene lookup returns CDR1 MGHRA and CDR2 YSYEKL. V lost 1 base and J 6 bases, leaving 13 bases between the germline ends. The CDR3 totals 15 residues. This CDR3 reads CASSQVPGFGQPQHF. The CDR3 coding sequence is TGCGCCAGCAGCCAAGTTCCAGGGTTCGGTCAGCCCCAGCATTTT.

J is TRBJ2-1 and V is TRBV5-1; D perhaps matches TRBD1 (6 bases). The CDR3 is made up of 13 amino acids. In germline, CDR1 is SGHRS, CDR2 YFSETQ. Trimming removed 0 bases from V and 5 bases from J, with 6 bases in between. The CDR3 DNA is TGCGCCAGCAGCTTGGGACAGGACAATGAGCAGTTCTTC. Translated: CASSLGQDNEQFF.

The rearrangement uses TRBV6-1 and TRBJ2-3; unclear D gene. Trimming stripped 3 bases from V and 2 bases from J, with 6 bases between. In germline, CDR1 is MNHNS, CDR2 SASEGT. This CDR3 spans 13 amino acids. This CDR3 reads CASSERYTDTQYF. For the CDR3, the DNA is TGTGCCAGCAGTGAGCGGTACACAGATACGCAGTATTTT.

The chain is built from TRBV29-1 and TRBJ2-1, with D uncertain. This CDR3 has 13 residues. Per germline, CDR1 SQVTM and CDR2 ANQGSEA. Deletions cut 6 bases from V and 0 bases from J, with 9 bases between. CDR3 sequence: CSVSMSSYNEQFF. CDR3 nucleotide sequence: TGCAGCGTCTCCATGAGCTCCTACAATGAGCAGTTCTTC.

The chain recombines TRBV30 with TRBJ1-3; TRBD1 is a possible D gene (5 bases). V was shortened by 4 bases and J by 2 bases, with 21 bases between the two germline ends. CDR3 length: 17 residues. Germline V gives CDR1 GTSNPN, CDR2 SVGIG (reference sequence). In DNA, the CDR3 is TGTGCCTGGACCCAGGGATCGGGCTTTTATACTGGAAACACCATATATTTT. Its translation: CAWTQGSGFYTGNTIYF.

The chain employs TRBV6-5 and TRBJ2-1, with TRBD2 identical over 7 bases. CDR3 length: 13 residues. V was pared by 5 bases and J by 9 bases, with 7 bases of the junction left unmatched. The germline gives CDR1 MNHEY, CDR2 SVGAGI. CDR3 sequence reads: CASSPLREAEQFF. The CDR3 DNA reads TGTGCCAGCAGTCCACTTCGGGAGGCTGAGCAGTTCTTC.

V usage is TRBV4-3 and J usage is TRBJ1-1; TRBD1 matches 8 bases. This CDR3 is built from 15 residues. The germline V gene encodes CDR1 LGHNA and CDR2 YSLEER. The trim removed 0 bases at V and 3 bases at J, leaving 3 bases unmatched. The CDR3 DNA sequence: TGCGCCAGCAGCCAAGACAGGGGGCGGTACACTGAAGCTTTCTTT. Translating gives CASSQDRGRYTEAFF.

V and J are TRBV4-1 and TRBJ2-1; TRBD2 agrees at 16 bases. Germline-derived CDR1 and CDR2 are MGHRA and YSYEKL. The CDR3 totals 19 residues. J was trimmed by 7 bases and V by 0 bases; bases with no gene match: 9. CDR3 nucleotide sequence: TGCGCCAGCAGCCAAGAGGCGGGGACTAGCGGGAGGGTAAGGAATGAGCAGTTCTTC. Amino acid sequence: CASSQEAGTSGRVRNEQFF.

V usage is TRBV7-9 and J usage is TRBJ1-2, with 9 bases fitting TRBD1. Germline V gives CDR1 SEHNR, CDR2 FQNEAQ (reference sequence). The junction had 10 bases not matched to a gene; V was cut back by 8 bases and J by 3 bases. The CDR3 totals 15 residues. Written as DNA, the CDR3 is TGTGCCAGCGGTAAAGGACAGGGGATCGACTATGGCTACACCTTC. Its translation: CASGKGQGIDYGYTF.